This note documents a single TCR beta chain sequence. At the DNA level, this CDR3 is encoded by other sequences in the same sample as well. Original handling: From reference gene primer amplification, estimates of nucleated cell counts were derived. This table comes from immunoSEQ multiplex PCR, and its TCRdb copy is limited to in-frame clones, with some not included. From that table come the V and J calls and clone size; the DNA was used to work out D and trimming. Seen here are under 350,000 clones, around 85% observed once, and the top ten hold 11%. This sample stems from a study of blood T cell repertoires in COVID-19. The overall study: Donors in the United States, Italy and Spain gave samples during acute or convalescent COVID-19. T cells, B-cell-depleted T cells, or PBMCs provided the cDNA or gDNA that served as material.

CDR3 length: 13 residues. Trimming took 3 bases from V and 2 from J, leaving 7 bases between them. Germline V lookup: CDR1 KGHSH, CDR2 LQKENI. The receptor's source is a woman aged 65 to 85 with acute or convalescent COVID-19. Sequencing was performed on peripheral blood. The V gene is TRBV18, the J gene TRBJ1-1, with a weak D call TRBD1 (5 bases). This CDR3 is CASSPGGNTEAFF. The CDR3 nucleotides are TGTGCCAGCTCACCGGGGGGTAACACTGAAGCTTTCTTT.